The clone carrying this T cell receptor beta chain was recorded only once. The data derive from a study of blood T cell repertoires in COVID-19. Study-wide context: There were acute and convalescent COVID-19 samples, and they came from the United States, Italy and Spain. In each case, the material was cDNA or gDNA derived from T cells, B-cell-depleted T cells, or PBMCs.

This CDR3 region has 11 residues. Germline values: CDR1 KGHDR, CDR2 SFDVKD. Original analysis: Estimated nucleated cell counts came from reference gene primer amplification. Here immunoSEQ multiplex PCR was the method, and the copy in TCRdb shows in-frame clones only, minus some. V and J calls and clone size are given by that table; D and trimming were obtained from the DNA. The table lists 250,000 or so clones, around 90% of them singletons. The clonotype was recovered from a man aged 25-45 years with COVID-19, enrolled during active disease. Sequenced sample: peripheral blood. The chain couples TRBV24-1 to TRBJ1-1; TRBD1 might be the D (6 bases). The CDR3 DNA follows: TGTCTGTGGGTAGGGGGAACTGAAGCTTTCTTT. Encoded protein: CLWVGGTEAFF.